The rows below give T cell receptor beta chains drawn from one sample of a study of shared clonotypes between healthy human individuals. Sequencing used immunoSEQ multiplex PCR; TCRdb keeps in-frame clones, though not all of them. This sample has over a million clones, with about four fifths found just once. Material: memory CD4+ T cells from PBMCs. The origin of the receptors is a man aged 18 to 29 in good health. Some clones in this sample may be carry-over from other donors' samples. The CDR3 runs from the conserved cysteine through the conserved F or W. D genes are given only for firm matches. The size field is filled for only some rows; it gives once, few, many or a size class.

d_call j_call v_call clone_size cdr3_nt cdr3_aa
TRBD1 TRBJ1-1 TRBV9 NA TGTGCCAGCAGCGTAGCTTCGACAGGGAGGGGAACTGAAGCTTTCTTT CASSVASTGRGTEAFF
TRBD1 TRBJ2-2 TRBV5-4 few TGTGCCAGCAGCTTGACGACAGGGCCCGGGGAGCTGTTTTTT CASSLTTGPGELFF
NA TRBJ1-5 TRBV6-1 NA TGTGCCAGCAGTGAACGTGGTGCGGATCAGCCCCAGCATTTT CASSERGADQPQHF
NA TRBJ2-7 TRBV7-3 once TGTGCCAGCAGCTTAACGCCGGCGCCGTCCTACGAGCAGTACTTC CASSLTPAPSYEQYF
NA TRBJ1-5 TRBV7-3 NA TGTGCCAGCAGCTTAACCACTAATCAGCCCCAGCATTTT CASSLTTNQPQHF
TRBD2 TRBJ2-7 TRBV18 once TGTGCCAGCTCACCCGGACTAGCGGGAGGCGAGCAGTACTTC CASSPGLAGGEQYF
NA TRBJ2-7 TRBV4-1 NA TGCGCCAGCAGCCAAGACGCCATATGGAGGCTCCCGGCTCGGTACTTC CASSQDAIWRLPARYF
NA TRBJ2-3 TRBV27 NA TGTGCCAGCAGTTTCTCGAGTGGGATTAATACGCAGTATTTT CASSFSSGINTQYF
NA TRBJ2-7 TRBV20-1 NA TGCAGTGCTAGACAGGACTACGAGCAGTACTTC CSARQDYEQYF
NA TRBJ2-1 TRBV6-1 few TGTGCCAGCGATTTACGGGAGAGTCGTTACAATGAGCAGTTCTTC CASDLRESRYNEQFF
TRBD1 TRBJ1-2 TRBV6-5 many TGTGCCAGCAGGGTCGGGACAGCTAACTATGGCTACACCTTC CASRVGTANYGYTF
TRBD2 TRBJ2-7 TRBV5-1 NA TGCGCCAGCCGCCGTCAGCGGGGATCAGACGAGCAGTACTTC CASRRQRGSDEQYF
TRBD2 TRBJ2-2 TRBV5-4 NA TGTGCCAGCAGCCTCAAACAGGGAGCGGGAGCGAACACCGGGGAGCTGTTTTTT CASSLKQGAGANTGELFF
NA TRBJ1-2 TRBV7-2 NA TGTGCCAGCAGCCGAGGACTGACGGGGTTCAATGGCTACACCTTC CASSRGLTGFNGYTF
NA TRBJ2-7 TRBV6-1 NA TGTGCCAGCAGTGAACTCGGGGGTCGGAGCACCTACGAGCAGTACTTC CASSELGGRSTYEQYF
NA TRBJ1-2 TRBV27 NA TGTGCCAGCAGTTTACCTTTACCTTATGGCTACACCTTC CASSLPLPYGYTF
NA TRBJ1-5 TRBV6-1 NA TGTGCCAGCAGTGCCCCCCAATTAAACAATCAGCCCCAGCATTTT CASSAPQLNNQPQHF
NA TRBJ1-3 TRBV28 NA TGTGCCAGCAGTTTACCAGGGGTGAATGGAAACACCATATATTTT CASSLPGVNGNTIYF
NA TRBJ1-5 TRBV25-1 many TGTGCCAGCAGTGAAACAGGGAGGAATCAGCCCCAGCATTTT CASSETGRNQPQHF
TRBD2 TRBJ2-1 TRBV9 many TGTGCCAGCAGCGTAGCTAGGCTAGCGGGAGGGCCTGGTTCGTTCAATGAGCAGTTCTTC CASSVARLAGGPGSFNEQFF
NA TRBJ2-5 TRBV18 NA TGTGCCAGCTCACCTTGGCTAGCTGAGACCCAGTACTTC CASSPWLAETQYF
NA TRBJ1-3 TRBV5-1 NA TGCGCCAGCAGCCTAGGGCCCGTCTCTGGAAACACCATATATTTT CASSLGPVSGNTIYF
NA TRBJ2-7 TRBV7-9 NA TGTGCCAGCAGCTTATTTGGGCTAGACGGTTACGAGCAGTACTTC CASSLFGLDGYEQYF
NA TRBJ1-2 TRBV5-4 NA TGTGCCAGCAGAGGTTGGGGAGGGTATGGCTACACCTTC CASRGWGGYGYTF
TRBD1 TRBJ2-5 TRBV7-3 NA TGTGCCAGCAGCCGAGCCCGGGACAGTGAGACCCAGTACTTC CASSRARDSETQYF
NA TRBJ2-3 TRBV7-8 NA TGTGCCAGCAGCTTAGCGGAGGTAGGGACAGATACGCAGTATTTT CASSLAEVGTDTQYF
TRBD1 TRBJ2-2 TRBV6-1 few TGTGCCAGCAGTGGAGACAGGGGGTATACCGGGGAGCTGTTTTTT CASSGDRGYTGELFF
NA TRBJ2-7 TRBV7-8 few TGTGCCAGCAGCCATAGGGACACGGCCTACGAGCAGTACTTC CASSHRDTAYEQYF
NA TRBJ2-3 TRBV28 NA TGTGCCAGCCTAAGCGATGGACAAGAGTATTTT CASLSDGQEYF
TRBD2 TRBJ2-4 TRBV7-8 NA TGTGCCAGCAGCTTAGAGAGGGGTCTAGCGGGAGATAACATTCAGTACTTC CASSLERGLAGDNIQYF
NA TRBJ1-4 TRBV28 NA TGTGCCAGCTGTTCGCCAGCTAATGAAAAACTGTTTTTT CASCSPANEKLFF
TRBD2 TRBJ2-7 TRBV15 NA TGTGCCACCAGCAGAGGGGCCTCCACGGGAGGGTGGGAGCAGTACTTC CATSRGASTGGWEQYF
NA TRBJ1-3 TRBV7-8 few TGTGCCAGCAGCCTCTACTCTCCTCGGGGACCCAACTCTGGAAACACCATATATTTT CASSLYSPRGPNSGNTIYF
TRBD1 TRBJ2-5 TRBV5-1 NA TGCGCCAGCAGCACTGGGACAGGGGGCGCTGGGACGGCCCAGTACTTC CASSTGTGGAGTAQYF
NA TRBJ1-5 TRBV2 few TGTGCCAGCAGACAGGCCGACTATAGCAATCAGCCCCAGCATTTT CASRQADYSNQPQHF
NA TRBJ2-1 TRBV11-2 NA TGTGCCAGCAGCTCCCTGCTAGGGAGTTCCTACAATGAGCAGTTCTTC CASSSLLGSSYNEQFF
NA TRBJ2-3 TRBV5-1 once TGCGCCAGCCAGGACGTTGGCACAGATACGCAGTATTTT CASQDVGTDTQYF
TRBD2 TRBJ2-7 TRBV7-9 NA TGTGCCAGCAGCATAGCGGGAGGTCCCTACGAGCAGTACTTC CASSIAGGPYEQYF
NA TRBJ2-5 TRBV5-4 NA TGTGCCAGCAGCTTGGAGGACCAAGAGACCCAGTACTTC CASSLEDQETQYF
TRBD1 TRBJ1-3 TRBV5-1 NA TGCGCCAGCAGCCCCTACGGAACAGGGGGAGAAATATATTTT CASSPYGTGGEIYF
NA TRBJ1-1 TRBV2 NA TGTGCCAGCAGCAACGCCCCCCCGGGGAACACTGAAGCTTTCTTT CASSNAPPGNTEAFF
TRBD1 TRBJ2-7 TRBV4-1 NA TGCGCCAGCAGCCCCTCCGGGACAGGAGTCTACGAGCAGTACTTC CASSPSGTGVYEQYF
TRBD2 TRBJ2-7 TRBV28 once TGTGCCAGCAGTTTAGGTCCGACTAGCGGGAGGAGTAAGAAGCCCTACGAGCAGTACTTC CASSLGPTSGRSKKPYEQYF
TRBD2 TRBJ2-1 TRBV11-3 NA TGTGCCAGCAGCTTAGCTAGCGGGAGGATGGGTGAGCAGTTCTTC CASSLASGRMGEQFF
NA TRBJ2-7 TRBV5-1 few TGCGCCAGCAGCTTTCCGGGACCGAGGGTCTTC CASSFPGPRVF
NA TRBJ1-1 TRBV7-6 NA TGTGCCAGCAGCTTAGTCGGGGGCCTTGAAGCTTTCTTT CASSLVGGLEAFF
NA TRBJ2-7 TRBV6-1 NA TGTGCCAGCAGTCTAGGCTACTCCTACGAGCAGTACTTC CASSLGYSYEQYF
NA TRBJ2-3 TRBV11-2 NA TGTGCCAGCAGCTTAGGATCAGGGCTGGGCGCAGATACGCAGTATTTT CASSLGSGLGADTQYF
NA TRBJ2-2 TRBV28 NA TGTGCCAGCAGGGGTGGGGGAAACACCGGGGAGCTGTTTTTT CASRGGGNTGELFF
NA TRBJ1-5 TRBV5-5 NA TGTGCCAGCAGTCTGGACTATAGCAATCAGCCCCAGCATTTT CASSLDYSNQPQHF
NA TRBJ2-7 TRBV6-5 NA TGTGCCAGCAGCCTACGGCAAGGAGGCTACGAGCAGTACTTC CASSLRQGGYEQYF